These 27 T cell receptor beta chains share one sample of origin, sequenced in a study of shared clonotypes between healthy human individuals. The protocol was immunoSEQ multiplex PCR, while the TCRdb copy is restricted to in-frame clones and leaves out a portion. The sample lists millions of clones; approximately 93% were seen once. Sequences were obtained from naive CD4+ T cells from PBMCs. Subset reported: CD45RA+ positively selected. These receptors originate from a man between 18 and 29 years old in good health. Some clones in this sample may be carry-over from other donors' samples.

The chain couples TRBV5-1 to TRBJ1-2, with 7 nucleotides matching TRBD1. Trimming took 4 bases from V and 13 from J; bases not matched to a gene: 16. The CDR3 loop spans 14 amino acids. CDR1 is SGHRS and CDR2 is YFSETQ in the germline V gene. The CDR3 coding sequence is TGCGCCAGCAGCATCCAACCGGGGACAGATGAGTCCACCTTC. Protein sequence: CASSIQPGTDESTF.

The DNA of the CDR3 is TGTGCCAGCAGCCCTAGGGGGACAGGGGTCGAAAAACTGTTTTTT. This encodes CASSPRGTGVEKLFF. The V gene is TRBV6-6, the J gene TRBJ1-4; 10 bases agree with TRBD1. CDR1 MNHNY and CDR2 SVGAGI come from the germline V gene (reference sequence). The CDR3 length is 15 residues. V gave up 6 bases and J gave up 8 bases; unmatched junction bases: 9.

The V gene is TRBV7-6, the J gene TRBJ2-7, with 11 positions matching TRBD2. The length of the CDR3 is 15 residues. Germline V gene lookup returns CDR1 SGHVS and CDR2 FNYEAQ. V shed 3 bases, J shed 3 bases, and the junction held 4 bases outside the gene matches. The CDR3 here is CASSFRGTSGYEQYF. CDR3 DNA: TGTGCCAGCAGCTTCCGCGGGACTAGCGGCTACGAGCAGTACTTC.

CDR3 region: CASSTAYEQYF. For the CDR3, the DNA is TGTGCCAGCAGCACAGCATACGAGCAGTACTTC. The V and J genes are TRBV5-4 and TRBJ2-7; the D is unclear. Trimming left V 4 bases short and J 4 bases short, with 6 bases between. The CDR3 runs 11 residues. From germline, CDR1 is SGHNT and CDR2 YYREEE (reference sequence).

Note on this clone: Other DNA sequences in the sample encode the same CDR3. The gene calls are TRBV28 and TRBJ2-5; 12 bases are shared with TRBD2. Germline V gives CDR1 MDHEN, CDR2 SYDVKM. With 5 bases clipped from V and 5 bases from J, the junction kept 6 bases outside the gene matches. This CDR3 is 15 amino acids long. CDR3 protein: CASSTRLAGGETQYF. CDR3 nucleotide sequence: TGTGCCAGCAGTACCCGGCTAGCGGGAGGGGAGACCCAGTACTTC.

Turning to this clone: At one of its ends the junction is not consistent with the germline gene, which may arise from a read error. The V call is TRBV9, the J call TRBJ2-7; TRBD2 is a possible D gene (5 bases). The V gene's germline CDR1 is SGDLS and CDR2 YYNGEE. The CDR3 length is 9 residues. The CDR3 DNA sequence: TGTGCCAGCAGCGGGCTAGCCATCTTC. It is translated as CASSGLAIF. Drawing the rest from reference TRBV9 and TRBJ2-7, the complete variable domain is DSGVTQTPKHLITATGQRVTLRCSPRSGDLSVYWYQQSLDQGLQFLIQYYNGEERAKGNILERFSAQQFPDLHSELNLSSLELGDSALYFCASSGLAIFGPGTRLTVT.

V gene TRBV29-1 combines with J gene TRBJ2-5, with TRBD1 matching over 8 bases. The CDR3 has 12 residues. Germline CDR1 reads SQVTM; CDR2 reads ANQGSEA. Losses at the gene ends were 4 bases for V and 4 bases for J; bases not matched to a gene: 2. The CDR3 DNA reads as TGCAGCGTTGCGACAGGGGCAGAGACCCAGTACTTC. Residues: CSVATGAETQYF.

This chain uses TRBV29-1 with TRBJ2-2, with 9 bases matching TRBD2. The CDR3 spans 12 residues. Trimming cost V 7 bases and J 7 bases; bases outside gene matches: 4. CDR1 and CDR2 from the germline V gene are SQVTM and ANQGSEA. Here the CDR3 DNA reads TGCAGCGCAGGACTAGCGAGCGGGGAGCTGTTTTTT. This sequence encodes CSAGLASGELFF.

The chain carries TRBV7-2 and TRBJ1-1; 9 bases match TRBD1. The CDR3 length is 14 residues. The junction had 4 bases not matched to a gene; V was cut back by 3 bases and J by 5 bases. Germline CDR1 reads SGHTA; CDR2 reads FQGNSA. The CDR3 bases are TGTGCCAGCAGCTTTTTTGGACAGGGGACTGAAGCTTTCTTT. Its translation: CASSFFGQGTEAFF.

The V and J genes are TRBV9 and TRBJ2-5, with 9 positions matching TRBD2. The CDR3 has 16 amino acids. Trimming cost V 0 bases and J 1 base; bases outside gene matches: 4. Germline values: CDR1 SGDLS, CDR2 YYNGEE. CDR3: CASSVDSGRSQETQYF. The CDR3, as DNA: TGTGCCAGCAGCGTAGATAGCGGGAGATCCCAAGAGACCCAGTACTTC. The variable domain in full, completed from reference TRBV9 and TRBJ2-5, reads DSGVTQTPKHLITATGQRVTLRCSPRSGDLSVYWYQQSLDQGLQFLIQYYNGEERAKGNILERFSAQQFPDLHSELNLSSLELGDSALYFCASSVDSGRSQETQYFGPGTRLLVL.

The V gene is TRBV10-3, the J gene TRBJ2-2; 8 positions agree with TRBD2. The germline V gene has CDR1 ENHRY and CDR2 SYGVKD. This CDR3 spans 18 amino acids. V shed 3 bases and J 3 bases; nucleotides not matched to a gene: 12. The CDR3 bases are TGTGCCATCAGTGATGTTTTTGCAGCGGGGGAGGACACCGGGGAGCTGTTTTTT. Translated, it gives CAISDVFAAGEDTGELFF.

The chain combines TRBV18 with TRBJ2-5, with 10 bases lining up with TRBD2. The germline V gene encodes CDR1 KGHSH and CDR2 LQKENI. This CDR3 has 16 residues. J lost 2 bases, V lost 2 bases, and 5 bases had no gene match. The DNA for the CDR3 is TGTGCCAGCTCACCATCTAGCGGGAGTTGGCAAGAGACCCAGTACTTC. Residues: CASSPSSGSWQETQYF.

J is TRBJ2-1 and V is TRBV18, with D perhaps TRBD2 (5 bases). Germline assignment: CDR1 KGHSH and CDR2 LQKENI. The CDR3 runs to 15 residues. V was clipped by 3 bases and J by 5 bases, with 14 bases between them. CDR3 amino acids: CASSPLRPGNNEQFF. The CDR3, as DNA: TGTGCCAGCTCACCCCTACGGCCGGGAAACAATGAGCAGTTCTTC.

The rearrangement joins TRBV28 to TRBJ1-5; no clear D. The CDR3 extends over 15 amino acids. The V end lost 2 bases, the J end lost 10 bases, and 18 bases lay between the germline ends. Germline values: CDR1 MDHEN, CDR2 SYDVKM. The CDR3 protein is CASSLGQHARGPQHF. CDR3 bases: TGTGCCAGCAGTTTAGGTCAACACGCTCGGGGTCCCCAGCATTTT.

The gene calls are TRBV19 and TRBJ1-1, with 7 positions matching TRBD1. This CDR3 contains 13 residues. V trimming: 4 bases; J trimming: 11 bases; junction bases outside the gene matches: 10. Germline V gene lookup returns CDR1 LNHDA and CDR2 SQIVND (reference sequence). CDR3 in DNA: TGTGCCAGTAGTAAGCGACAGGGCGAAGGGGCTTTCTTT. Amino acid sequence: CASSKRQGEGAFF.

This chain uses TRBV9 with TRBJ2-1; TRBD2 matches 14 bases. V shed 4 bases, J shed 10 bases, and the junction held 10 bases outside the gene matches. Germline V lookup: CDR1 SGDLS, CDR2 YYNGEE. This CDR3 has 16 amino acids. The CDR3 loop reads CASSMTGTSGRGEQFF. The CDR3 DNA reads TGTGCCAGCAGCATGACCGGGACTAGCGGGAGAGGCGAGCAGTTCTTC.

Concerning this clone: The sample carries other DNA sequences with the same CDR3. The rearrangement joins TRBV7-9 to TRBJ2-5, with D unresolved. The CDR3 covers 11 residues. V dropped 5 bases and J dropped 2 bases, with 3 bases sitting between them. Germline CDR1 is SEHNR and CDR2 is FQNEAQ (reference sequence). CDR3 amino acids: CASSNQETQYF. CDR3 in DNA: TGTGCCAGCAGCAATCAAGAGACCCAGTACTTC.

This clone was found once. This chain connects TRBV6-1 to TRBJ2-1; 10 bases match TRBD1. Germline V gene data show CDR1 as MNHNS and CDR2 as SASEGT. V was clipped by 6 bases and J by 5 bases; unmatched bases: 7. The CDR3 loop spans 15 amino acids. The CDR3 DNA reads TGTGCCAGCAGGAAGGGACAGGGGATGGACAATGAGCAGTTCTTC. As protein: CASRKGQGMDNEQFF.

CDR3 DNA sequence: TGTGCCAGCAGCGGGGGCCACGGCGGGAACACCGGGGAGCTGTTTTTT. This sequence encodes CASSGGHGGNTGELFF. V gene TRBV9 combines with J gene TRBJ2-2, with D perhaps matching TRBD1 (5 bases). The CDR3 has 16 residues. Germline CDR1 reads SGDLS; CDR2 reads YYNGEE. Trimming pared 3 bases from V and 1 base from J, leaving 13 bases between.

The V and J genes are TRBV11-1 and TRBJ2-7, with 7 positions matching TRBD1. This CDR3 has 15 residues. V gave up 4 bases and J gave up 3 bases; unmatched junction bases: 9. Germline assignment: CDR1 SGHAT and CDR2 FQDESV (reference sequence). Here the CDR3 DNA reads TGTGCCAGCAGCTCATACCGGGACAGCCGCTACGAGCAGTACTTC. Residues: CASSSYRDSRYEQYF.

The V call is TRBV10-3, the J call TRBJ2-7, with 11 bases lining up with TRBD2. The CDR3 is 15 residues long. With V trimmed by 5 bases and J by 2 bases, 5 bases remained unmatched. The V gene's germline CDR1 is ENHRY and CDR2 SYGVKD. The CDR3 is CAISPSGRTPYEQYF. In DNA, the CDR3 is TGTGCCATCAGTCCTAGCGGGAGGACCCCCTACGAGCAGTACTTC.

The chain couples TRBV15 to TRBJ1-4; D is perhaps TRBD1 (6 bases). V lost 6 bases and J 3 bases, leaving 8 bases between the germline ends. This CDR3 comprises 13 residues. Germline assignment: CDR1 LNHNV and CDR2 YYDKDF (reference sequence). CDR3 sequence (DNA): TGTGCCACCAGGGGGGCACCTAATGAAAAACTGTTTTTT. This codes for CATRGAPNEKLFF.

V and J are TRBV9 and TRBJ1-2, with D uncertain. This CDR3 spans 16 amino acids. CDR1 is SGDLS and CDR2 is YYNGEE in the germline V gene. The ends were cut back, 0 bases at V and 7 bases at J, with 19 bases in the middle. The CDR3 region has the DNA TGTGCCAGCAGCGTAGGGGTCGGGCGGAACCGGTCTGGCTACACCTTC. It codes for CASSVGVGRNRSGYTF.

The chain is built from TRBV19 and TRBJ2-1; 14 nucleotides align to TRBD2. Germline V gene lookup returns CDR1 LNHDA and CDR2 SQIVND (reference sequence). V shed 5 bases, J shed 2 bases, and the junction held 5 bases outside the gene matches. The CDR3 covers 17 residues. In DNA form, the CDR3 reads TGTGCCAGTAGTTTCCGGACTAGCGGGAGGACCTACAATGAGCAGTTCTTC. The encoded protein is CASSFRTSGRTYNEQFF. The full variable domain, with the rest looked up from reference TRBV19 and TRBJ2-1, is DGGITQSPKYLFRKEGQNVTLSCEQNLNHDAMYWYRQDPGQGLRLIYYSQIVNDFQKGDIAEGYSVSREKKESFPLTVTSAQKNPTAFYLCASSFRTSGRTYNEQFFGPGTRLTVL.

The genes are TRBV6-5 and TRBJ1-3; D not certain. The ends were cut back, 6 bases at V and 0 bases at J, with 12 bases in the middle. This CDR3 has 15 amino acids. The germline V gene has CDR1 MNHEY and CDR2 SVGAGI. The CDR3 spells CASRPDTHSGNTIYF. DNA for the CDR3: TGTGCCAGCAGGCCTGACACGCACTCTGGAAACACCATATATTTT.

The CDR3: CASSPRGEGRSHNEQFF. The CDR3, as DNA: TGTGCCAGCAGCCCCCGGGGGGAGGGCCGTTCCCACAATGAGCAGTTCTTC. The J gene is TRBJ2-1, the V gene TRBV7-6; 7 bases agree with TRBD2. V shed 5 bases and J 5 bases; nucleotides not matched to a gene: 15. The CDR3 has 17 amino acids. From germline, CDR1 is SGHVS and CDR2 FNYEAQ.

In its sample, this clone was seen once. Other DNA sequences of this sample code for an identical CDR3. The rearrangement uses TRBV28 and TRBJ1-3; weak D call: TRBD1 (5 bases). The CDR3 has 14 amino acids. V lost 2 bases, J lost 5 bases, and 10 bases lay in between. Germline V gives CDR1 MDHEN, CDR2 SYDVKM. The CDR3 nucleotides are TGTGCCAGCAGTTTAGGTGGGACCAGAAACACCATATATTTT. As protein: CASSLGGTRNTIYF. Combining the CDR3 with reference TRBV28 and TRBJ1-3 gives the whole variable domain DVKVTQSSRYLVKRTGEKVFLECVQDMDHENMFWYRQDPGLGLRLIYFSYDVKMKEKGDIPEGYSVSREKKERFSLILESASTNQTSMYLCASSLGGTRNTIYFGEGSWLTVV.